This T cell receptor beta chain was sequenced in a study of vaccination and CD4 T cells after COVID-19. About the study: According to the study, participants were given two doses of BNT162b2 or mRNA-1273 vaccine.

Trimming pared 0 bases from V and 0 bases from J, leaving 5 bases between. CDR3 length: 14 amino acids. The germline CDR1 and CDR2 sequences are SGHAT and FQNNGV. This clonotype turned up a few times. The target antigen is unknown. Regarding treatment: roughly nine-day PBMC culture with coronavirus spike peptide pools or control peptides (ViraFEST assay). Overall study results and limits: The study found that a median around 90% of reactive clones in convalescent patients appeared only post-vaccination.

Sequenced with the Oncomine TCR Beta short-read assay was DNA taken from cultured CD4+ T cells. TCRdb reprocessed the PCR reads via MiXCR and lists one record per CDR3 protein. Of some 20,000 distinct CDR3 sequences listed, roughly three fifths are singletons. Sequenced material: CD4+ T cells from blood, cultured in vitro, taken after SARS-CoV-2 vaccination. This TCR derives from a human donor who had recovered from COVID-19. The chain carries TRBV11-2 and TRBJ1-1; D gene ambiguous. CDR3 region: CASSLDYMNTEAFF. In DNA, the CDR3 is TGTGCCAGCAGCTTAGACTACATGAACACTGAAGCTTTCTTT.